This T cell receptor beta chain derives from a study of T cell responses to AZD1222 COVID-19 vaccine. Sequenced by immunoSEQ multiplex PCR; TCRdb stores in-frame clones only, minus some. This sample carries 79,000 or so clones, 60% to 85% of them seen once, and the ten largest clones take approximately 30%. The CDR3 runs 14 residues. With 6 bases removed from V and 1 base from J, the gap between germline ends came to 12 bases. Germline V gene lookup returns CDR1 MNHEY and CDR2 SVGAGI. Sequencing was performed on peripheral blood, taken 28 days after the second dose of the MenACWY control vaccine. V and J are TRBV6-5 and TRBJ1-1; D might be TRBD1 (5 bases). This clonotype originated in an adult who received the MenACWY meningococcal vaccine as a control. In DNA, the CDR3 is TGTGCCAGCAGGGATGGGGCCGAGAACACTGAAGCTTTCTTT. Protein: CASRDGAENTEAFF.